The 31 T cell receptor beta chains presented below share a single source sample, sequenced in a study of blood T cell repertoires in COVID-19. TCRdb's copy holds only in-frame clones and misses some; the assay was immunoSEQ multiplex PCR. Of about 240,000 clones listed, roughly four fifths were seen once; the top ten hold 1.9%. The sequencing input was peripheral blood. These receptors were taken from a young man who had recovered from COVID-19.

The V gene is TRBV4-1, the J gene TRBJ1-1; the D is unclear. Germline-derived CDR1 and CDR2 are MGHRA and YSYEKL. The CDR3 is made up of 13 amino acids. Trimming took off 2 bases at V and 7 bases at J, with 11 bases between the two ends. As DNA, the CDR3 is TGCGCCAGCAGCCAATTGGAGACCTATGAAGCTTTCTTT. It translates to CASSQLETYEAFF.

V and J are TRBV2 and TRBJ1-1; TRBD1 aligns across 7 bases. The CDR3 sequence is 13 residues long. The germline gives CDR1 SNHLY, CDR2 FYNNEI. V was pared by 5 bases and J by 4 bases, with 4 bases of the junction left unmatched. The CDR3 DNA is TGTGCCAGCAGTCGGGACAGCACCACTGAAGCTTTCTTT. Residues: CASSRDSTTEAFF.

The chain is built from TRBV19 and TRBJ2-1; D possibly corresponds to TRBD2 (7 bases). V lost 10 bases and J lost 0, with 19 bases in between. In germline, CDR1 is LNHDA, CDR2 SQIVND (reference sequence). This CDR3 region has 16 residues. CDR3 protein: CATNRGGGISYNEQFF. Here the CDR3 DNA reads TGTGCCACGAACCGAGGGGGGGGTATCTCCTACAATGAGCAGTTCTTC. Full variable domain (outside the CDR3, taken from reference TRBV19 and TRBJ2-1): DGGITQSPKYLFRKEGQNVTLSCEQNLNHDAMYWYRQDPGQGLRLIYYSQIVNDFQKGDIAEGYSVSREKKESFPLTVTSAQKNPTAFYLCATNRGGGISYNEQFFGPGTRLTVL.

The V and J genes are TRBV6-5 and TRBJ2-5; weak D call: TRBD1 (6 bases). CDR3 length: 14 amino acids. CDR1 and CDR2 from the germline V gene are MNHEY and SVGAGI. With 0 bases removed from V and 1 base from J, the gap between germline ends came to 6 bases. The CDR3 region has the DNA TGTGCCAGCAGTTACTCGGACAGCCAAGAGACCCAGTACTTC. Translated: CASSYSDSQETQYF.

As DNA, the CDR3 is TGTGCCAGCAGTTACCTTGCGGGGGCTGAGCAGTTCTTC. Residues: CASSYLAGAEQFF. The chain uses TRBV6-6 and TRBJ2-1; D is perhaps TRBD2 (7 bases). The CDR3 contains 13 residues. V was trimmed by 2 bases and J by 9 bases, leaving 11 bases between them. Germline loops: CDR1 MNHNY, CDR2 SVGAGI (reference sequence).

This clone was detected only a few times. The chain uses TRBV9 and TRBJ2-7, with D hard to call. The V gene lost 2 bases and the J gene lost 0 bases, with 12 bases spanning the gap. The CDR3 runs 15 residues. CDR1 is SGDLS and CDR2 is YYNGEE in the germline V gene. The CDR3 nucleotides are TGTGCCAGCAGCGTGAGCGTCGGTAGCTCCTACGAGCAGTACTTC. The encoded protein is CASSVSVGSSYEQYF.

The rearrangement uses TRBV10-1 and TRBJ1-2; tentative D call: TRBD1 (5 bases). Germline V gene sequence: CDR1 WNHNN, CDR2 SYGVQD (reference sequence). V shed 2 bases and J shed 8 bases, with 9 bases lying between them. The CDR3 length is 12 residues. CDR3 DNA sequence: TGCGCCAGCAGTGAGCGGGGGGACGGCTACACCTTC. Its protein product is CASSERGDGYTF.

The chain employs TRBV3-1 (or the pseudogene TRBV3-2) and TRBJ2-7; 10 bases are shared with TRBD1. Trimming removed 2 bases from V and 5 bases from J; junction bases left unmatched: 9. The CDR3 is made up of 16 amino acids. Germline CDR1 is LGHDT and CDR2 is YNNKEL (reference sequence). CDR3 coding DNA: TGTGCCAGCAGCCAAATGGCGGGACAGGGGTTCCACGAGCAGTACTTC. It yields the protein CASSQMAGQGFHEQYF.

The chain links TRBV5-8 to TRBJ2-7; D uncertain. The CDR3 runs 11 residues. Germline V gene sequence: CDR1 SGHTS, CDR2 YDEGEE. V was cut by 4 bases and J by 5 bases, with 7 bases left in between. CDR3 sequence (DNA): TGTGCCAGCAGCCTATCTGACGAGCAGTACTTC. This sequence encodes CASSLSDEQYF.

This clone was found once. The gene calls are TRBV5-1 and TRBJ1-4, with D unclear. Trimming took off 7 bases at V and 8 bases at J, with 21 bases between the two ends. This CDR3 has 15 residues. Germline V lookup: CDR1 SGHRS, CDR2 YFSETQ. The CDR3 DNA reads TGCGCCAGCTCCGCCGCGATCCACGGAGGGGAAAAACTGTTTTTT. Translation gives CASSAAIHGGEKLFF. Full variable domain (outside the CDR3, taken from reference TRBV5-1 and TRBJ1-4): KAGVTQTPRYLIKTRGQQVTLSCSPISGHRSVSWYQQTPGQGLQFLFEYFSETQRNKGNFPGRFSGRQFSNSRSEMNVSTLELGDSALYLCASSAAIHGGEKLFFGSGTQLSVL.

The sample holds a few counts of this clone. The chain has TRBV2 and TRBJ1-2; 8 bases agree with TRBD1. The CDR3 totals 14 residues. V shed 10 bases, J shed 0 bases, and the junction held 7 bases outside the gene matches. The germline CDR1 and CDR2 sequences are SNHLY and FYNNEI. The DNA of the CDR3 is TGTGCCATCCGACAGGGGCGAGCTAACTATGGCTACACCTTC. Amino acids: CAIRQGRANYGYTF.

The CDR3 is CASSQEGQGAAGANVLTF. The CDR3 coding sequence is TGCGCCAGCAGCCAAGAAGGACAGGGGGCGGCAGGGGCCAACGTCCTGACTTTC. J is TRBJ2-6 and V is TRBV4-1; 11 bases are shared with TRBD1. Germline V lookup: CDR1 MGHRA, CDR2 YSYEKL. The CDR3 contains 18 residues. The V segment lost 0 bases and the J segment 4 bases; nucleotides outside the gene matches: 5.

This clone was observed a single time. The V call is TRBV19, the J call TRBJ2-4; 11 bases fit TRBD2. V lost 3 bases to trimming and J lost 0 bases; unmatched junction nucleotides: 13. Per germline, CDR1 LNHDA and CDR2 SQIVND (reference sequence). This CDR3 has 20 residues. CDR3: CASSIPRLAGTTVAKNIQYF. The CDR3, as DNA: TGTGCCAGTAGTATCCCAAGACTAGCGGGGACCACCGTAGCCAAAAACATTCAGTACTTC.

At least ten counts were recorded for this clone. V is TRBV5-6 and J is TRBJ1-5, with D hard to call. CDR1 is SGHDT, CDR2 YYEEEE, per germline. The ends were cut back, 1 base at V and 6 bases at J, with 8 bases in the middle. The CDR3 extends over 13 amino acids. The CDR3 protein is CASSLRGSQPQHF. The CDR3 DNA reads TGTGCCAGCAGCTTGCGGGGTAGTCAGCCCCAGCATTTT. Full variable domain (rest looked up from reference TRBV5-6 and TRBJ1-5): DAGVTQSPTHLIKTRGQQVTLRCSPKSGHDTVSWYQQALGQGPQFIFQYYEEEERQRGNFPDRFSGHQFPNYSSELNVNALLLGDSALYLCASSLRGSQPQHFGDGTRLSIL.

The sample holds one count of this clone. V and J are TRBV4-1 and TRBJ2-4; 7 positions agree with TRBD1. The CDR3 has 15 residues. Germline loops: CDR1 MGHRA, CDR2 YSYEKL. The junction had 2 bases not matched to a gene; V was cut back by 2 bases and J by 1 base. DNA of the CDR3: TGCGCCAGCAGCCAAACGGGACAGGCCAAAAACATTCAGTACTTC. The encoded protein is CASSQTGQAKNIQYF.

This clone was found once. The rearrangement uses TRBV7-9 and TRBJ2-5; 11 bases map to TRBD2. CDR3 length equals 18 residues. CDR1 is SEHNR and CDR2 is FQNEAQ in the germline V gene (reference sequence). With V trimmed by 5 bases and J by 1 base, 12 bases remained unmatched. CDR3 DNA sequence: TGTGCCAGCAGCGACGGAAAAACTAGCGGGGGTGTCCAAGAGACCCAGTACTTC. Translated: CASSDGKTSGGVQETQYF. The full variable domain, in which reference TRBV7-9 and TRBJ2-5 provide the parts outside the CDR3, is DTGVSQNPRHKITKRGQNVTFRCDPISEHNRLYWYRQTLGQGPEFLTYFQNEAQLEKSRLLSDRFSAERPKGSFSTLEIQRTEQGDSAMYLCASSDGKTSGGVQETQYFGPGTRLLVL.

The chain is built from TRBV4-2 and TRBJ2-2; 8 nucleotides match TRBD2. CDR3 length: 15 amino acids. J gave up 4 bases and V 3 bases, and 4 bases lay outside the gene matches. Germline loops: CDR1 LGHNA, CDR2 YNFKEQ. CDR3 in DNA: TGTGCCAGCAGCCAGGCCGGGGGGGCCACCGGGGAGCTGTTTTTT. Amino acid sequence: CASSQAGGATGELFF.

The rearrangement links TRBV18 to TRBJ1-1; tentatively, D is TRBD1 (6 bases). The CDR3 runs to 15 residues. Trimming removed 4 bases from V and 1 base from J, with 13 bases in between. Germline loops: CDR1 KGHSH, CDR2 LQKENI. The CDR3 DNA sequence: TGTGCCAGCTCACTAACCCGGGACACGAACACTGAAGCTTTCTTT. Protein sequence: CASSLTRDTNTEAFF.

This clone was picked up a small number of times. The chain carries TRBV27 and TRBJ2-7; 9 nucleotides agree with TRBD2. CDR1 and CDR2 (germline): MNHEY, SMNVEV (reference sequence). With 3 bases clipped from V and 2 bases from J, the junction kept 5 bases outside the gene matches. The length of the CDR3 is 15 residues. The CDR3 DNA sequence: TGTGCCAGCAGTTTTCAGAGCGGGGGGCCCTACGAGCAGTACTTC. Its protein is CASSFQSGGPYEQYF.

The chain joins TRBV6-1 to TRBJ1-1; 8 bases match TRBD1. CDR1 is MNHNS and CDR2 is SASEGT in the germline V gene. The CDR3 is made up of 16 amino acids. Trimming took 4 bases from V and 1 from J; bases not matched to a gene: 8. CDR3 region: CASSASGTGGNTEAFF. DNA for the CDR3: TGTGCCAGCAGTGCTTCCGGGACAGGAGGGAACACTGAAGCTTTCTTT.

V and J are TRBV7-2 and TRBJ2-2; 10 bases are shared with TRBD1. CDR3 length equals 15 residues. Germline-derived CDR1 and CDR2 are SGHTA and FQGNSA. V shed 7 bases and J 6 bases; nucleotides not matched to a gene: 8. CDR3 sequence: CASTVGTGVAGELFF. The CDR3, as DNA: TGTGCCAGCACCGTCGGGACAGGGGTTGCCGGGGAGCTGTTTTTT.

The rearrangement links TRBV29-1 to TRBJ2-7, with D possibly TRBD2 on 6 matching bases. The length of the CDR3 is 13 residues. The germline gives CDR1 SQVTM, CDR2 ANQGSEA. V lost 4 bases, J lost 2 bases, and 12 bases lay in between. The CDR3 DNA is TGCAGCGTTGTGACGGGGGTTACCTACGAGCAGTACTTC. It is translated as CSVVTGVTYEQYF.

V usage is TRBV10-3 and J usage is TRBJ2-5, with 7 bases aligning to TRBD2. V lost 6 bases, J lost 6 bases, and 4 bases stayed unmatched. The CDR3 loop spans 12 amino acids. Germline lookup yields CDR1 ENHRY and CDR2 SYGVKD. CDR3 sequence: CAISGGFKTQYF. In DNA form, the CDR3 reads TGTGCCATCAGCGGGGGGTTCAAGACCCAGTACTTC.

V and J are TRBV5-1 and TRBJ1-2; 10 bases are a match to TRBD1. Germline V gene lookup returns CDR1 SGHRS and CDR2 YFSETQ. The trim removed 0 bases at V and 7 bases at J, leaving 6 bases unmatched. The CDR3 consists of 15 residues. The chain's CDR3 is CASSLGQGAMGGYTF. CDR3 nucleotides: TGCGCCAGCAGCTTGGGACAGGGGGCGATGGGTGGCTACACCTTC.

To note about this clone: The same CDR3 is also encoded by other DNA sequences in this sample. This chain's CDR3 is CASSLSGNTIYF. The CDR3 DNA reads TGTGCCAGCAGTCTGTCTGGAAACACCATATATTTT. The chain links TRBV12-3 or TRBV12-4 to TRBJ1-3; unclear D gene. Trimming removed 5 bases from V and 1 base from J, with 3 bases in between. The CDR3 extends over 12 amino acids.

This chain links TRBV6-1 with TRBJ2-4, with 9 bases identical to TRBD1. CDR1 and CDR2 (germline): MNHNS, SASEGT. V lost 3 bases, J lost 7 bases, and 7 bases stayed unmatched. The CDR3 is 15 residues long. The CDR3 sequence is CASSEAGQGYNIQYF. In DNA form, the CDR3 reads TGTGCCAGCAGTGAGGCGGGACAGGGTTATAACATTCAGTACTTC.

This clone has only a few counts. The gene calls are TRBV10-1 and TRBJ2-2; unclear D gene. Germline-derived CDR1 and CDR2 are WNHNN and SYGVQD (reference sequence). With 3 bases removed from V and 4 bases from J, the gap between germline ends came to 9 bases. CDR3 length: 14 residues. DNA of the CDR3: TGCGCCAGCAGTGATGGTTGGGCCACCGGGGAGCTGTTTTTT. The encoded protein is CASSDGWATGELFF.

Written as DNA, the CDR3 is TGCGCCAGCAGCCGGCTGGGACTAGCGGGGGAAGAGACCCAGTACTTC. As protein: CASSRLGLAGEETQYF. The chain uses TRBV4-1 and TRBJ2-5; TRBD2 agrees at 14 bases. CDR1 and CDR2 from the germline V gene are MGHRA and YSYEKL. The CDR3 consists of 16 residues. J lost 3 bases, V lost 4 bases, and 4 bases had no gene match.

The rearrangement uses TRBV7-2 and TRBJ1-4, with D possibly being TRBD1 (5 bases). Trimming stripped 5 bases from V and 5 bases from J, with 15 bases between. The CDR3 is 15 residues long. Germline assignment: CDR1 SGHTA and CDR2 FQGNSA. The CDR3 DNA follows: TGTGCCAGCAGCCTAGTTTCCAGGGCGAATGAAAAACTGTTTTTT. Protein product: CASSLVSRANEKLFF.

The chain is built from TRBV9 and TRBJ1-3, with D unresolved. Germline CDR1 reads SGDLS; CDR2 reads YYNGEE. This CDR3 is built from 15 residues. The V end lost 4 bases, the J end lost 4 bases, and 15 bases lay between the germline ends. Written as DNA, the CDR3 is TGTGCCAGCAGCCTCGGCTCAGGTTCGGGAAACACCATATATTTT. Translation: CASSLGSGSGNTIYF. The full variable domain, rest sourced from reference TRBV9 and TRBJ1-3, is DSGVTQTPKHLITATGQRVTLRCSPRSGDLSVYWYQQSLDQGLQFLIQYYNGEERAKGNILERFSAQQFPDLHSELNLSSLELGDSALYFCASSLGSGSGNTIYFGEGSWLTVV.

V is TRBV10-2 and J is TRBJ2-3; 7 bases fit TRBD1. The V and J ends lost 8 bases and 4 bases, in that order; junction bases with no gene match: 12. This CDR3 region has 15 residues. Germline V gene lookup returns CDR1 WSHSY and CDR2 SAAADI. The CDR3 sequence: CASGQGGTVSDTQYF. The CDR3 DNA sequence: TGCGCCAGCGGGCAAGGGGGCACAGTTTCAGATACGCAGTATTTT.